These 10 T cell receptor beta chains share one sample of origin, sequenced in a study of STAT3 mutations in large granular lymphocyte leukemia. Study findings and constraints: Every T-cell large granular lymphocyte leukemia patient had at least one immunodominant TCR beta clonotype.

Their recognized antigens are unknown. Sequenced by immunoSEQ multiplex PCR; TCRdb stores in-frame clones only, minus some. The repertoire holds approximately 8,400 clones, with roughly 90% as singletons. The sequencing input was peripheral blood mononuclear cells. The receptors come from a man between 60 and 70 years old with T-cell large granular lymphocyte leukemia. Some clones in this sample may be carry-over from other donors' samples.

The CDR3 loop reads CATIGSGARDEQFF. Written as DNA, the CDR3 is TGTGCCACCATCGGCAGCGGGGCCCGAGATGAGCAGTTCTTC. V is TRBV15 and J is TRBJ2-1; 7 bases fit TRBD2. V shed 7 bases, J shed 8 bases, and the junction held 11 bases outside the gene matches. The CDR3 consists of 14 residues. Germline CDR1 LNHNV, CDR2 YYDKDF (reference sequence).

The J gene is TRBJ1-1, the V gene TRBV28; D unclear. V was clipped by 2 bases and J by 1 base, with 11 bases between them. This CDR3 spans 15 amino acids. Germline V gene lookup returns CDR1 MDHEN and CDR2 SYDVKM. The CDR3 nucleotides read TGTGCCAGCAGTTTAAGGCAGACGGCGAACACTGAAGCTTTCTTT. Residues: CASSLRQTANTEAFF.

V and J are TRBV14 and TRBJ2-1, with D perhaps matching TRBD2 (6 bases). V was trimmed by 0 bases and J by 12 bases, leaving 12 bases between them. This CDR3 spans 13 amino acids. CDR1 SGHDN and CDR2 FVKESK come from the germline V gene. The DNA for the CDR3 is TGTGCCAGCAGCCAAGAGCGGGGCCGGGGGCAGTTCTTC. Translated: CASSQERGRGQFF.

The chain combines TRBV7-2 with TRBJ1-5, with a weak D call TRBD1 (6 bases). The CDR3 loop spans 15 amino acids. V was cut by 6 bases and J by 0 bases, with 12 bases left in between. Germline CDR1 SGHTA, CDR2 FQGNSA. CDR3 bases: TGTGCCAGCAGACCCGGGGGCAGTAGCAATCAGCCCCAGCATTTT. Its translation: CASRPGGSSNQPQHF.

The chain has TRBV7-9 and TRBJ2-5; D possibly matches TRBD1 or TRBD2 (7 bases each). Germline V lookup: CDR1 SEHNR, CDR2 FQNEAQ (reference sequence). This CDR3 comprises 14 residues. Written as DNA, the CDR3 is TGTACTACAGGGGCGGGAGACTTAAAAGAGACCCAGTACTTC. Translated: CTTGAGDLKETQYF.

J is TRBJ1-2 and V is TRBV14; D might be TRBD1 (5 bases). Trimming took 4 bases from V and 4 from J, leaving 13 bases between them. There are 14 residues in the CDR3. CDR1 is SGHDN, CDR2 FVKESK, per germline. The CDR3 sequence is CASSLGRLAYGYTF. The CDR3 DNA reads TGTGCCAGCAGCCTGGGACGACTAGCCTATGGCTACACCTTC.

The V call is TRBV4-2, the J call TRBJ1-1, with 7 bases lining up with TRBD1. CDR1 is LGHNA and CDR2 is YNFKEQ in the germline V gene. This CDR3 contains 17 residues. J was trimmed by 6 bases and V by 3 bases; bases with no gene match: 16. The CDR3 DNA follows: TGTGCCAGCAGCCAGGAAAGTCGACAGGGAGGTTTGTCTGAAGCTTTCTTT. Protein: CASSQESRQGGLSEAFF.

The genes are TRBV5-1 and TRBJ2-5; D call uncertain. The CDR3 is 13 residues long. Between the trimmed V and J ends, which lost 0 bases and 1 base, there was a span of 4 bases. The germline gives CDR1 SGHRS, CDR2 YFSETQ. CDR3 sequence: CASSLEVQETQYF. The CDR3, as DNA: TGCGCCAGCAGCTTGGAAGTCCAAGAGACCCAGTACTTC.

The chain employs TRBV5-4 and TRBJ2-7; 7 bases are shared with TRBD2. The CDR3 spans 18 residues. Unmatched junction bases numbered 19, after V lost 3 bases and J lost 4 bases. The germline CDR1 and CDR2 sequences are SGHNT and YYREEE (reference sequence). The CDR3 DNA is TGTGCCAGCAGCTCATCAGACTGGGGCGGGAGAGAGGCGTACGAGCAGTACTTC. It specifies CASSSSDWGGREAYEQYF.

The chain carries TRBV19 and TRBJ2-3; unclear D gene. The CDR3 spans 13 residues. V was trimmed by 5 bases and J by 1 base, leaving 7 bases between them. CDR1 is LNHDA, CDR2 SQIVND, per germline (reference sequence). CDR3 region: CASSPRRTDTQYF. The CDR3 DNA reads TGTGCCAGTAGTCCCCGCCGCACAGATACGCAGTATTTT.